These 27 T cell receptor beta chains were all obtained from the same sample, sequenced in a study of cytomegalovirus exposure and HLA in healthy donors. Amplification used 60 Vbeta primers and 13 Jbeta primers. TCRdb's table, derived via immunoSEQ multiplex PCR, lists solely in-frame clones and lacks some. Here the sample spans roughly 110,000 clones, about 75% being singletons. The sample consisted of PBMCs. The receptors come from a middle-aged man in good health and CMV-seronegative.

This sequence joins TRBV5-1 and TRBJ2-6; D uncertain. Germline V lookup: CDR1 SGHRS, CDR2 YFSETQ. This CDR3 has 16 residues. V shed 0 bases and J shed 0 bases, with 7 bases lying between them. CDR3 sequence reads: CASSLGVYSGANVLTF. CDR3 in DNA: TGCGCCAGCAGCTTGGGAGTATACTCTGGGGCCAACGTCCTGACTTTC.

CDR3 DNA sequence: TGCGCCAGCAGCCTGACTAGCGGGGGCATCCAAGAGACCCAGTACTTC. Translating gives CASSLTSGGIQETQYF. The V call is TRBV5-1, the J call TRBJ2-5; 12 bases map to TRBD2. This CDR3 is 16 amino acids long. CDR1 SGHRS and CDR2 YFSETQ come from the germline V gene. The trim removed 4 bases at V and 1 base at J, leaving 5 bases unmatched.

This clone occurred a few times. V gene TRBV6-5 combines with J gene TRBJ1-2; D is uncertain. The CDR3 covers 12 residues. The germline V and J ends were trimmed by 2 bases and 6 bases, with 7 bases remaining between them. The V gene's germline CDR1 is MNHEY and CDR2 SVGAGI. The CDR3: CASSYDGDGYTF. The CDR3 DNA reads TGTGCCAGCAGTTACGACGGGGATGGCTACACCTTC.

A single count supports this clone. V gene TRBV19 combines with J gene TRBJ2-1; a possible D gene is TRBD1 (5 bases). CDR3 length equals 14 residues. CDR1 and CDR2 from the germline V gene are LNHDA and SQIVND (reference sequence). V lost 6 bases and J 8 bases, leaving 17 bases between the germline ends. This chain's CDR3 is CASSPLEHRHEQFF. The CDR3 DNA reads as TGTGCCAGTAGCCCCCTAGAGCACAGGCATGAGCAGTTCTTC. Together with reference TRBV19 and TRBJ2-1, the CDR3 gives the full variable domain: DGGITQSPKYLFRKEGQNVTLSCEQNLNHDAMYWYRQDPGQGLRLIYYSQIVNDFQKGDIAEGYSVSREKKESFPLTVTSAQKNPTAFYLCASSPLEHRHEQFFGPGTRLTVL.

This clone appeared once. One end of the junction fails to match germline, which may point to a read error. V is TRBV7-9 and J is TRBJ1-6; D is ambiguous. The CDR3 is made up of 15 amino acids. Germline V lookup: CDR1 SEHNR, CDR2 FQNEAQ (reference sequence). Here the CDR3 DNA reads TGTTCCAGCACCCAAGGTGGGCAGAATAATTCACCCCTCCACTTT. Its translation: CSSTQGGQNNSPLHF.

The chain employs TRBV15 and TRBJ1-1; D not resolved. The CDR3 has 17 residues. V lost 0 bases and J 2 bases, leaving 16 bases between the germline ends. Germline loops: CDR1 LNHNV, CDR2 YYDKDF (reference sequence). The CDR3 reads CATSRDKVGGLNTEAFF. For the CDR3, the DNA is TGTGCCACCAGCAGAGATAAGGTTGGTGGGCTTAACACTGAAGCTTTCTTT.

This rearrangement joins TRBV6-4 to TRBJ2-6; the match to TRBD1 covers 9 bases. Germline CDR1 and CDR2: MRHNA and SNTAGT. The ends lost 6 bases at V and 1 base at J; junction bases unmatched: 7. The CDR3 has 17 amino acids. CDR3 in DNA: TGTGCCAGCAGCCCCACAGGGGGCGGATCTGGGGCCAACGTCCTGACTTTC. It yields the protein CASSPTGGGSGANVLTF.

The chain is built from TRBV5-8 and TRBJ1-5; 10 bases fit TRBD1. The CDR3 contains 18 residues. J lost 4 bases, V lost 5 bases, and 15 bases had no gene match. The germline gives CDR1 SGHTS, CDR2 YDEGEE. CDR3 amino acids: CASSPGQGPILGNQPQHF. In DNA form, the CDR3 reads TGTGCCAGCAGTCCGGGACAGGGGCCCATTTTGGGGAATCAGCCCCAGCATTTT.

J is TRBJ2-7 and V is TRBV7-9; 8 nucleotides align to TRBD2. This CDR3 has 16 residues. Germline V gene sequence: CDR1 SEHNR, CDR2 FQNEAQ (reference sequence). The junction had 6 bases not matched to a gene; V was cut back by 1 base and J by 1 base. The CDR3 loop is CASSLVGSGGSYEQYF. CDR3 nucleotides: TGTGCCAGCAGCTTAGTAGGCAGCGGGGGATCCTACGAGCAGTACTTC.

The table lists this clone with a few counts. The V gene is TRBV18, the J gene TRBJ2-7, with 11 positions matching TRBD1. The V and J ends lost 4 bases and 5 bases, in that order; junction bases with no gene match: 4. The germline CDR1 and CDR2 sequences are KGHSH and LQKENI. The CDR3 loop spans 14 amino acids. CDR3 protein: CASSQGQGDHEQYF. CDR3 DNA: TGTGCCAGCTCACAGGGACAGGGGGACCACGAGCAGTACTTC.

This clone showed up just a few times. For the CDR3, the DNA is TGTGCCAGCAGGCGAGACAGGGGTAGCAATCAGCCCCAGCATTTT. Its translation: CASRRDRGSNQPQHF. The rearrangement joins TRBV6-1 to TRBJ1-5; 8 nucleotides line up with TRBD1. This CDR3 has 15 residues. CDR1 is MNHNS, CDR2 SASEGT, per germline. Trimming at V came to 6 bases and at J to 0 bases, leaving 4 bases not matched to a gene.

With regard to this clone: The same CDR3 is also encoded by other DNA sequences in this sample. The CDR3 sequence is CASSIDSQETQYF. As DNA, the CDR3 is TGTGCCAGTAGTATAGACAGTCAAGAGACCCAGTACTTC. The chain has TRBV19 and TRBJ2-5; D call uncertain. This CDR3 is 13 amino acids long. Per germline, CDR1 LNHDA and CDR2 SQIVND (reference sequence). V was clipped by 0 bases and J by 2 bases, with 4 bases between them.

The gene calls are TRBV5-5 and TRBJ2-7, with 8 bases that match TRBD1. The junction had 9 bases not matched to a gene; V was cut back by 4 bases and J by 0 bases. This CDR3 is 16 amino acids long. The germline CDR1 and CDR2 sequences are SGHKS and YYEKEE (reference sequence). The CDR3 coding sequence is TGTGCCAGCAGCCTCTTTGACAGGGGCGCCTCCTACGAGCAGTACTTC. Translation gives CASSLFDRGASYEQYF.

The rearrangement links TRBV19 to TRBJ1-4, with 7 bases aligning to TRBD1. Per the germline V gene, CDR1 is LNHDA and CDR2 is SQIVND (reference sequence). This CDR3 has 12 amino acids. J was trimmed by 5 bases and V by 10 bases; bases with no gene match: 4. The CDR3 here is CATKDRNEKLFF. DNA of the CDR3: TGTGCCACTAAGGACAGGAATGAAAAACTGTTTTTT.

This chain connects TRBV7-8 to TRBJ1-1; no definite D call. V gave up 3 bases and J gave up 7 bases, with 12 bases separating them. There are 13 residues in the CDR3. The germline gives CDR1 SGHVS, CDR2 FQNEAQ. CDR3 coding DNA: TGTGCCAGCAGCTTTGGTCCCGGGATTGAAGCTTTCTTT. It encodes CASSFGPGIEAFF.

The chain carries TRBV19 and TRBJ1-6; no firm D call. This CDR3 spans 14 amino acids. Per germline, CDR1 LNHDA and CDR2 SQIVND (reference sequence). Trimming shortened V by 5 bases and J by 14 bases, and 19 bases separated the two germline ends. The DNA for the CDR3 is TGTGCCAGTAGTCGGGTGGAAGCTGGAAGGACCCTCCACTTT. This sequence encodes CASSRVEAGRTLHF.

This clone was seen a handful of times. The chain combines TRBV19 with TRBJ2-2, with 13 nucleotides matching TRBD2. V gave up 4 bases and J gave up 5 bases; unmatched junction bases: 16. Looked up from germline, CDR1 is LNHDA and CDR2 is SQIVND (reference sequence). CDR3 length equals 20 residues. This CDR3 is CASSRLAGGVPGSQTGELFF. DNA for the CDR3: TGTGCCAGTAGTAGACTAGCGGGGGGAGTCCCTGGTTCCCAGACCGGGGAGCTGTTTTTT.

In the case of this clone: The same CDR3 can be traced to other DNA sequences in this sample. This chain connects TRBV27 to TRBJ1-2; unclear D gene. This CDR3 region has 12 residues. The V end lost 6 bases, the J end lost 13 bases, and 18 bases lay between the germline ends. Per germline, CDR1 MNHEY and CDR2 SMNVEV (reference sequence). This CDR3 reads CASSRLSGPFTF. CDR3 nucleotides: TGTGCCAGCAGCCGCTTATCAGGCCCCTTCACCTTC.

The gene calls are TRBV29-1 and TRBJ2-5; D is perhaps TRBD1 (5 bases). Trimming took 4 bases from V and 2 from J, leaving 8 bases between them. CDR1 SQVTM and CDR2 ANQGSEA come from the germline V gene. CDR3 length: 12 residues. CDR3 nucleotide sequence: TGCAGCGTTGGGCAGGGACAAGAGACCCAGTACTTC. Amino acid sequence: CSVGQGQETQYF.

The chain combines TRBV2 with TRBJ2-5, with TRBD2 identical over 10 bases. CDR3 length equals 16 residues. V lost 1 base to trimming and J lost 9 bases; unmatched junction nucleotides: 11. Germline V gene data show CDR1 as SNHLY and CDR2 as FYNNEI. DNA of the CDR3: TGTGCCAGCAGTGAAGGGGCCAGGAGCGGGGGGGGTGCCCAGTACTTC. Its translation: CASSEGARSGGGAQYF.

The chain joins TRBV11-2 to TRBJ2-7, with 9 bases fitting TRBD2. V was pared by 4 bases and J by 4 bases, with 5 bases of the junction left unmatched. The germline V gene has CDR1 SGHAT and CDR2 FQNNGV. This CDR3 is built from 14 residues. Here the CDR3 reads CASSSSAGGYEQYF. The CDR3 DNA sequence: TGTGCCAGCAGCTCGTCGGCGGGGGGGTACGAGCAGTACTTC.

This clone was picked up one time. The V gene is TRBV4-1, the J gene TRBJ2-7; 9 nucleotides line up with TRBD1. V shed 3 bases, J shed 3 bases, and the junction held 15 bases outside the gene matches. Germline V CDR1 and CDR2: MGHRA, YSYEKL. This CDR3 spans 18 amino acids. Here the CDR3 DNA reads TGCGCCAGCAGCCACTCCGGGACAGGGTACGGTAGTCGCTACGAGCAGTACTTC. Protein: CASSHSGTGYGSRYEQYF.

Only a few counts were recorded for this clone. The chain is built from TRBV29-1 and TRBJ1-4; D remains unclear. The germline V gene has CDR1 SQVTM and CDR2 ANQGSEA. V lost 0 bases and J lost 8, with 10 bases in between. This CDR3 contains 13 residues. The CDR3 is CSVEEIRGEKLFF. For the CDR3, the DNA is TGCAGCGTTGAAGAGATAAGAGGGGAAAAACTGTTTTTT. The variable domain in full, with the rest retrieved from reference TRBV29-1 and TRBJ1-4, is SAVISQKPSRDICQRGTSLTIQCQVDSQVTMMFWYRQQPGQSLTLIATANQGSEATYESGFVIDKFPISRPNLTFSTLTVSNMSPEDSSIYLCSVEEIRGEKLFFGSGTQLSVL.

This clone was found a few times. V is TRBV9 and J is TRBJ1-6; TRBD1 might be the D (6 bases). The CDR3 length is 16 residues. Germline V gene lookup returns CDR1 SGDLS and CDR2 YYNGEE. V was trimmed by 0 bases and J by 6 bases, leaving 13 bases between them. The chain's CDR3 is CASSVGDNRGNSPLHF. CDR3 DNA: TGTGCCAGCAGCGTAGGGGACAACCGGGGTAATTCACCCCTCCACTTT.

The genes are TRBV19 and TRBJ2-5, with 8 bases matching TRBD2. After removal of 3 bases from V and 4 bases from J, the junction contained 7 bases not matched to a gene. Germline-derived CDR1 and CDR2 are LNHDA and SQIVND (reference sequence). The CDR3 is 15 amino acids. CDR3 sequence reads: CASSIGGTRGETQYF. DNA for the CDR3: TGTGCCAGTAGTATCGGGGGGACTAGGGGAGAGACCCAGTACTTC. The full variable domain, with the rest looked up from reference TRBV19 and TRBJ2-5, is DGGITQSPKYLFRKEGQNVTLSCEQNLNHDAMYWYRQDPGQGLRLIYYSQIVNDFQKGDIAEGYSVSREKKESFPLTVTSAQKNPTAFYLCASSIGGTRGETQYFGPGTRLLVL.

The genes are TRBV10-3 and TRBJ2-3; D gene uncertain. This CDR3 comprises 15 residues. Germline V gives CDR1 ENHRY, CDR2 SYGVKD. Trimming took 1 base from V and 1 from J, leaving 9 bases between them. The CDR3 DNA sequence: TGTGCCATCAGTGAGTTACAGACGGGCACAGATACGCAGTATTTT. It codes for CAISELQTGTDTQYF.

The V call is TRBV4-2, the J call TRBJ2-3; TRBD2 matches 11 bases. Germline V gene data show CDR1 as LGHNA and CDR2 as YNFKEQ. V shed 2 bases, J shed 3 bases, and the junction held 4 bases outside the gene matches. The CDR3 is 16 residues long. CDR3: CASSQSGTSGTDTQYF. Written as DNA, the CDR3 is TGTGCCAGCAGCCAATCCGGGACTAGCGGTACAGATACGCAGTATTTT.